This T cell receptor (beta chain) was sequenced for a study of blood T cells in healthy people across ages. With 3 bases clipped from V and 1 base from J, the junction kept 4 bases outside the gene matches. The CDR3 runs 15 residues. Germline values: CDR1 LGHDT, CDR2 YNNKEL (reference sequence). A second PCR, run for about 7 to 11 cycles, used a sample-barcoded 5' primer plus a J-beta primer mix. TCRdb reprocessed the 5' RACE reads via MiXCR and lists one record per CDR3 protein. Among fewer than 900,000 distinct CDR3 sequences, roughly 41% were seen once, and the ten largest hold 20% to 25%. The receptor comes from a woman aged 55-75 years in good health. This chain connects TRBV3-1 to TRBJ2-3; 7 bases agree with TRBD2. The sample comprised blood. CDR3: CASSHWAGGTDTQYF. The DNA for the CDR3 is TGTGCCAGCAGCCATTGGGCGGGGGGCACAGATACGCAGTATTTT.